The present entry profiles one T cell receptor (beta chain) with its context. Its specificity is unknown. Investigators reverse transcribed all isolated RNA, so they sequenced expressed TCRB transcripts. TCRdb's copy holds only in-frame clones and misses some; the assay was immunoSEQ multiplex PCR. The sample contains a few hundred thousand clones, around 12% of which appear only once. This entry belongs to a study of beta chain features in type 1 diabetes. General study results and limits: For Type 1 diabetes patients, all four CD4+ subsets carried TCRB CDR3s that were moderately but significantly shorter.

Heparinised blood was drawn once per donor, averaging around 120 mL. Cells sorted by CD45RO/CCR7/CD25/CD127/CD95/CD27 comprised CD4+ naive, central memory, regulatory and stem cell-like memory cells. Unmatched junction bases numbered 4, after V lost 0 bases and J lost 0 bases. This CDR3 spans 16 amino acids. Germline V lookup: CDR1 GTSNPN, CDR2 SVGIG (reference sequence). The receptor was derived from a man aged 18 to 30 in good health. The V and J genes are TRBV30 and TRBJ2-1; TRBD1 aligns across 8 bases. The sample consisted of naive CD4+ T cells from blood. CDR3 amino acids: CAWSVHRGDSYNEQFF. CDR3 coding DNA: TGTGCCTGGAGTGTACACAGGGGGGACTCCTACAATGAGCAGTTCTTC.